This entry describes one T cell receptor beta chain. Antigen specificity is unknown. This sample stems from a study of chemoradiotherapy in HPV16-positive cancers. Regarding the study as a whole: Non-HPV-specific T cells did not expand in tumors during treatment, whereas candidate HPV-specific clones and E7-related motifs did. Only a couple of HPV16-positive patients supplied the functional HPV-specificity definition. HPV-responsive T-cell expansion during chemoradiotherapy was linked to improved recurrence-free survival in HPV16-positive patients.

CDR3 length: 14 amino acids. Germline CDR1 is MNHNS and CDR2 is SASEGT. V gave up 5 bases and J gave up 4 bases; unmatched junction bases: 4. Over chemoradiotherapy, repertoires were sampled more than once. Here immunoSEQ multiplex PCR was the method, and the copy in TCRdb shows in-frame clones only, minus some. The table records approximately 17,000 clones, about 90% of them present only once. This receptor was identified in a human donor with HPV-associated anogenital cancer. The rearrangement joins TRBV6-1 to TRBJ2-5; 10 bases fit TRBD2. The sample here was blood, taken from a patient who underwent chemoradiotherapy. In DNA, the CDR3 is TGTGCCAGCAGTCGGTGGACTAGCGGAGAGACCCAGTACTTC. Amino acid sequence: CASSRWTSGETQYF.